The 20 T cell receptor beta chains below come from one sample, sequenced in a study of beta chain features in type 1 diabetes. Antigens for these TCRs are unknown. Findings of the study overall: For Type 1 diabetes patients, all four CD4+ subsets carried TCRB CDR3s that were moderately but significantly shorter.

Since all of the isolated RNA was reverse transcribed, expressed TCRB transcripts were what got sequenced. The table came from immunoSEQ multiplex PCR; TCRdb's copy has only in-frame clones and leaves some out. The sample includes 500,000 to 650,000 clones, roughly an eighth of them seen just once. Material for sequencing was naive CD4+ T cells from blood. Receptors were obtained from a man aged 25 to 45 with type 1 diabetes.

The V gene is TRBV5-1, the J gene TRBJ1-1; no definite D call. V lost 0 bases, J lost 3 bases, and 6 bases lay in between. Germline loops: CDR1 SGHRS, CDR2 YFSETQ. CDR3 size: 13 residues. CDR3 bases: TGCGCCAGCAGCTTGGGGGAGGACACTGAAGCTTTCTTT. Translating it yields CASSLGEDTEAFF. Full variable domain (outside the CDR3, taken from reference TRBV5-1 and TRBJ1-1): KAGVTQTPRYLIKTRGQQVTLSCSPISGHRSVSWYQQTPGQGLQFLFEYFSETQRNKGNFPGRFSGRQFSNSRSEMNVSTLELGDSALYLCASSLGEDTEAFFGQGTRLTVV.

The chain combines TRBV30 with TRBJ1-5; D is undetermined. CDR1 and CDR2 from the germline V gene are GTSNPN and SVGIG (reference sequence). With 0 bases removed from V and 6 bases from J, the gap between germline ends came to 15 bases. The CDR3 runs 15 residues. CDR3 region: CAWSVGQRASQPQHF. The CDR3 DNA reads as TGTGCCTGGAGTGTAGGCCAGCGGGCGAGTCAGCCCCAGCATTTT.

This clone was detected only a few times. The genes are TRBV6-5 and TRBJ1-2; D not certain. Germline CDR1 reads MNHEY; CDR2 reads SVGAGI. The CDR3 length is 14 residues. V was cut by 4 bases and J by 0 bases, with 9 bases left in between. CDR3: CASSLSLANYGYTF. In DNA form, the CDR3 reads TGTGCCAGCAGTTTAAGTCTTGCTAACTATGGCTACACCTTC.

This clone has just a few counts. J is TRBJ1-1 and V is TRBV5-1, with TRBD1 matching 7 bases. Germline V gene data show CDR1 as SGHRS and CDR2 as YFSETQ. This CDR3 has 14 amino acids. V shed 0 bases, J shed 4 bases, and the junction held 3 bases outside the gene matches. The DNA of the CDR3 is TGCGCCAGCAGCTTGGAGGGGGCTGGCACTGAAGCTTTCTTT. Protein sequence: CASSLEGAGTEAFF.

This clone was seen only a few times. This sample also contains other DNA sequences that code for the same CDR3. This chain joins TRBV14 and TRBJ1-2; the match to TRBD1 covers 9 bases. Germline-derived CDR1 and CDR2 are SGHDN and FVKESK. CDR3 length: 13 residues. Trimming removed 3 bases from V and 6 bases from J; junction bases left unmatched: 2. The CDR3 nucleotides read TGTGCCAGCAGCCAGAGGACAGGGGATGGCTACACCTTC. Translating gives CASSQRTGDGYTF.

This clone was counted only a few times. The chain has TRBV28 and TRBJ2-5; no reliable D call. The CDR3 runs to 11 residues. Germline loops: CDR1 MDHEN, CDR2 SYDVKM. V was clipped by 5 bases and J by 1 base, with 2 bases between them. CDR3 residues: CASSIQETQYF. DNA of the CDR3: TGTGCCAGCAGTATCCAAGAGACCCAGTACTTC. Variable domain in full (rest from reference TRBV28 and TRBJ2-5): DVKVTQSSRYLVKRTGEKVFLECVQDMDHENMFWYRQDPGLGLRLIYFSYDVKMKEKGDIPEGYSVSREKKERFSLILESASTNQTSMYLCASSIQETQYFGPGTRLLVL.

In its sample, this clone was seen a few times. The CDR3 loop reads CSVLAGGNNEQFF. The CDR3 region has the DNA TGCAGCGTTTTAGCGGGGGGGAACAATGAGCAGTTCTTC. The chain carries TRBV29-1 and TRBJ2-1; 11 bases agree with TRBD2. The CDR3 runs to 13 residues. Losses at the gene ends were 5 bases for V and 5 bases for J; bases not matched to a gene: 2. Germline CDR1 and CDR2: SQVTM and ANQGSEA.

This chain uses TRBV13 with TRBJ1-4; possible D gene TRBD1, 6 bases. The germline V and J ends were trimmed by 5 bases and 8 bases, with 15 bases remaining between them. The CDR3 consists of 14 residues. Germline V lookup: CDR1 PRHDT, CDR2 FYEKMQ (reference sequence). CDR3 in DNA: TGTGCCAGCAGCCGATGGGGGGCTGGGGAAAAACTGTTTTTT. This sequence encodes CASSRWGAGEKLFF.

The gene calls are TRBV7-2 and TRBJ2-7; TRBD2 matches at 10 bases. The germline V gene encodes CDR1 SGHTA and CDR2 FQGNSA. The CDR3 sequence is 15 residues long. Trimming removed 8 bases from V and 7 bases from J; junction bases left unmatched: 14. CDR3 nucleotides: TGTGCCAGCGGATCGGTAGCGGGGGGCCACATAGAGCAGTACTTC. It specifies CASGSVAGGHIEQYF.

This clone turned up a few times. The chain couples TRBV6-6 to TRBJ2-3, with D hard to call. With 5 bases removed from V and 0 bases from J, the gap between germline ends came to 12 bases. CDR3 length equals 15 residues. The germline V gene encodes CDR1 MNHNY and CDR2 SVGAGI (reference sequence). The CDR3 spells CASSPTGTSTDTQYF. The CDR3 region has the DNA TGTGCCAGCAGTCCAACGGGCACTAGCACAGATACGCAGTATTTT.

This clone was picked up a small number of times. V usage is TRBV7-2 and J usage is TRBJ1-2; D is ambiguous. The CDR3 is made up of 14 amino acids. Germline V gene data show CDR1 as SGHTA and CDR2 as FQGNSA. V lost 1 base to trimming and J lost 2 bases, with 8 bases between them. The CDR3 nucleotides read TGTGCCAGCAGCTTAGAGGACGGGAACTATGGCTACACCTTC. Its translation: CASSLEDGNYGYTF.

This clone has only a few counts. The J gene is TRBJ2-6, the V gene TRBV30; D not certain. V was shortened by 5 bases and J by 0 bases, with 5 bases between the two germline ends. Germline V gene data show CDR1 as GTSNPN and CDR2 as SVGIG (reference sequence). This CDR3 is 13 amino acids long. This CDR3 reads CAWGRSGANVLTF. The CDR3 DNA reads TGTGCCTGGGGCCGCTCTGGGGCCAACGTCCTGACTTTC.

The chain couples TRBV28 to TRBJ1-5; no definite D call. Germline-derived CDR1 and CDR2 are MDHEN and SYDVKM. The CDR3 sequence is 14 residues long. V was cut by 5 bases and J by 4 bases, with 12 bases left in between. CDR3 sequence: CASSTRLGNQPQHF. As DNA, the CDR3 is TGTGCCAGCAGTACCCGCCTGGGGAATCAGCCCCAGCATTTT.

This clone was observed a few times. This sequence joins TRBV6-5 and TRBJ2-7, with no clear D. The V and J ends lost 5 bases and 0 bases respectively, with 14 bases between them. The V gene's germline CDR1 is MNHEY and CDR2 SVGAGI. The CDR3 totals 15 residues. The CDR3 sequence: CASSPVGGSSYEQYF. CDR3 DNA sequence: TGTGCCAGCAGTCCGGTGGGTGGTAGCTCCTACGAGCAGTACTTC.

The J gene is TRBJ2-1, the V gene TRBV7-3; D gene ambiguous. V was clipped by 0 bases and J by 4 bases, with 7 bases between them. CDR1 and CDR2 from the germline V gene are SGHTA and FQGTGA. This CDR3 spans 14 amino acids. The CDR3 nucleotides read TGTGCCAGCAGCTTAACGGGCCAGTACAATGAGCAGTTCTTC. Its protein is CASSLTGQYNEQFF. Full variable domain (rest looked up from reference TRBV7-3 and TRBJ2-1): GAGVSQTPSNKVTEKGKYVELRCDPISGHTALYWYRQSLGQGPEFLIYFQGTGAADDSGLPNDRFFAVRPEGSVSTLKIQRTERGDSAVYLCASSLTGQYNEQFFGPGTRLTVL.

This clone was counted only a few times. As DNA, the CDR3 is TGTGCCAGCAGTTACGACAGGGACCGTTTCGAGCAGTACTTC. It encodes CASSYDRDRFEQYF. The V and J genes are TRBV6-6 and TRBJ2-7; the match to TRBD1 covers 7 bases. V gave up 2 bases and J gave up 6 bases; unmatched junction bases: 7. CDR3 length: 14 amino acids. Looked up from germline, CDR1 is MNHNY and CDR2 is SVGAGI (reference sequence).

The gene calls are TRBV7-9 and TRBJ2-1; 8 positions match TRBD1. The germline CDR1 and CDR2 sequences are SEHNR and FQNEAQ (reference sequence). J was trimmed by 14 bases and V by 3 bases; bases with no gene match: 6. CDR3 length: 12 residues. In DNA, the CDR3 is TGTGCCAGCAGCTTGATGGCAGGGGGCAAGTTCTTC. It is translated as CASSLMAGGKFF.

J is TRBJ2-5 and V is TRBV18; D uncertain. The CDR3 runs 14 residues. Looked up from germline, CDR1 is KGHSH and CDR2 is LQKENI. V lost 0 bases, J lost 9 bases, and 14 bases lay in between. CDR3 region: CASSPPGSGPAQYF. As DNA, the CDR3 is TGTGCCAGCTCACCACCGGGGTCCGGTCCGGCCCAGTACTTC.

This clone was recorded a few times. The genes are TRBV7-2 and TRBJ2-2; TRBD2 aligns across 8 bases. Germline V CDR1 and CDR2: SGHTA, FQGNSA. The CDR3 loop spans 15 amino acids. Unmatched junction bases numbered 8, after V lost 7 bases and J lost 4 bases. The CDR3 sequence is CASNPAGGGTGELFF. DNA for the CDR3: TGTGCCAGCAATCCGGCGGGAGGAGGCACCGGGGAGCTGTTTTTT.

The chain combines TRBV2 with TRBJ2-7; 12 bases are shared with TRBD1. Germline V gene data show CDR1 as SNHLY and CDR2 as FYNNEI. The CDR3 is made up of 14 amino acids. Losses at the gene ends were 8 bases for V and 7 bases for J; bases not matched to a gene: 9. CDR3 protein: CASRAGQGAREQYF. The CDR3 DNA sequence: TGTGCCAGCCGAGCGGGACAGGGGGCAAGGGAGCAGTACTTC.